Listed below are T cell receptor beta chains from one sample, sequenced in a study of T cell responses to AZD1222 COVID-19 vaccine. The repertoire was sequenced with immunoSEQ multiplex PCR; TCRdb's copy has only in-frame clones and lacks some. The data contain some 69,000 clones, 85% of them singletons. The input for sequencing was peripheral blood, taken on day 0 of AZD1222 vaccination. The receptors shown here come from an adult in good health. The CDR3 runs from the conserved cysteine through the conserved F or W. The order of the fields is J gene, V gene, clone size, D gene, CDR3 DNA, CDR3 protein. D genes are given only for firm matches. Only some rows state a clone size, as once, few, many or a class for expanded clones.

TRBJ2-1 TRBV19 . . TGTGCCAGTACCTTGGACCGCTCCTCCTACAATGAGCAGTTCTTC CASTLDRSSYNEQFF
TRBJ1-6 TRBV5-1 . . TGCGCCAGCAGGGAGGGGAATTCACCCCTCCACTTT CASREGNSPLHF
TRBJ1-2 TRBV5-6 . TRBD1 TGTGCCAGCAGCTTGGGGACAGGGGTATGGGTTGGCTACACCTTC CASSLGTGVWVGYTF
TRBJ2-1 TRBV6-5 . . TGTGCCAGCAGTTACGACAATGAGCAGTTCTTC CASSYDNEQFF
TRBJ1-2 TRBV27 . . TGTGCCAGCAGTTTACAAAGGCACTATGGCTACACCTTC CASSLQRHYGYTF
TRBJ1-2 TRBV6-6 few TRBD1 TGTGCCAGCAGGCAAGGGACAGGGGGAGGCTACACCTTC CASRQGTGGGYTF
TRBJ1-4 TRBV19 . TRBD1 TGTGCCAGTAGTGGAGGGGGCATGGTGGAGGAAAAACTGTTTTTT CASSGGGMVEEKLFF
TRBJ1-2 TRBV6-5 . . TGTGCCAGCAGGCAGACAGATAACTATGGCTACACCTTC CASRQTDNYGYTF
TRBJ1-5 TRBV27 . TRBD1 TGTGCCAGCAGTCAGACAGGGGGTCATGGAGCCCAGCATTTT CASSQTGGHGAQHF
TRBJ1-6 TRBV28 . . TGTGCCAGCAGTTTCCACGGCTCCTATAATTCACCCCTCCACTTT CASSFHGSYNSPLHF
TRBJ1-3 TRBV7-7 . . TGTGCTAGCAGCTTGGACTCTGGAAACACCATATATTTT CASSLDSGNTIYF
TRBJ2-2 TRBV20-1 . . TGCAGTGCTAGTCGGGGACCGAACACCGGGGAGCTGTTTTTT CSASRGPNTGELFF
TRBJ1-2 TRBV6-5 once . TGTGCCAGCAGTTTTTACCGGGGGGCGGAGGGCTACACCTTC CASSFYRGAEGYTF
TRBJ1-3 TRBV6-5 . . TGTGCCAGCAGACCAACGGGAGCTGGAAACACCATATATTTT CASRPTGAGNTIYF
TRBJ2-6 TRBV14 . . TGTGCCAGCAGCCTAACACAGGGATATGGGGGGGCCAACGTCCTGACTTTC CASSLTQGYGGANVLTF
TRBJ1-1 TRBV5-5 . . TGTGCCAGCAGCCTTCGGGGGAATTCAATGAACACTGAAGCTTTCTTT CASSLRGNSMNTEAFF
TRBJ1-5 TRBV28 . TRBD1 TGTGCCAGCCGCTCCCAGGGACAGGGTACAAATCAGCCCCAGCATTTT CASRSQGQGTNQPQHF
TRBJ1-5 TRBV7-3 few . TGTGCCAGCAGCTTGGGGTCGGGGCAGCCCCAGCATTTT CASSLGSGQPQHF
TRBJ2-7 TRBV7-2 . . TGTGCCAGCAGCCAAGCCCTCTACGAGCAGTACTTC CASSQALYEQYF
TRBJ1-1 TRBV18 . . TGTGCCAGCTCCCCCTCCGGGGTGGAAGCTTTCTTT CASSPSGVEAFF
TRBJ1-5 TRBV19 . . TGTGCCAGTAGGTCCGGGAGAGGCAATCAGCCCCAGCATTTT CASRSGRGNQPQHF
TRBJ1-6 TRBV3-1/TRBV3-2 . . TGTGCCAGCAGCCAAGTAAGCAGGGCCAATTCACCCCTCCACTTT CASSQVSRANSPLHF
TRBJ1-3 TRBV3-1/TRBV3-2 . . TGTGCCAGCAGCCAAGAGTTCAGAAATGGAAACACCATATATTTT CASSQEFRNGNTIYF
TRBJ1-1 TRBV23-1 . . TGCGCCAGCAGACTACCAGGGCTGGGGTTAAACACTGAAGCTTTCTTT CASRLPGLGLNTEAFF
TRBJ1-3 TRBV14 once . TGTGCCAGCAGCCAAGAAGGCAGATGGACCTCTGGAAACACCATATATTTT CASSQEGRWTSGNTIYF
TRBJ2-3 TRBV7-3 . . TGTGCCAGCAGCTTAACGGATCTACCCTGGGATACGCAGTATTTT CASSLTDLPWDTQYF
TRBJ2-7 TRBV5-1 . . TGCGCCAGCAGCTTAAGTGGGGCAGTAAGCGAGCAGTACTTC CASSLSGAVSEQYF
TRBJ1-2 TRBV28 . . TGTGCCAGCAGGACTGGGGCAGGCGGCTACTATGGCTACACCTTC CASRTGAGGYYGYTF
TRBJ1-5 TRBV21-1 . . TGTGCCAGCAGCACAAAGCCCCGGTCTCCGACCGACAATCAGCCCCAGCATTTT CASSTKPRSPTDNQPQHF
TRBJ2-5 TRBV3-1/TRBV3-2 . TRBD2 TGTGCCAGCAGCCAACGTTTCGGGACTAGCGGGGCCCGAGGGGAGACCCAGTACTTC CASSQRFGTSGARGETQYF
TRBJ1-2 TRBV19 once . TGTGCCAGTAGTATAACCGGGGGGACCTATGGCTACACCTTC CASSITGGTYGYTF
TRBJ1-1 TRBV4-1 . . TGCGCCAGCAGCCAAGGACAGGTCCTCAACACTGAAGCTTTCTTT CASSQGQVLNTEAFF
TRBJ2-1 TRBV6-5 . . TGTGCCAGCAGTCTACTGATGACTCACAATGAGCAGTTCTTC CASSLLMTHNEQFF
TRBJ1-1 TRBV4-1 once . TGCGCCAGCAGCCCAGATCAGCGGAACACTGAAGCTTTCTTT CASSPDQRNTEAFF
TRBJ2-6 TRBV18 . TRBD2 TGTGCCAGCTCCAAGTGGACTAGCGGGGGACAATCTGGGGCCAACGTCCTGACTTTC CASSKWTSGGQSGANVLTF